This TCR beta chain was profiled in a study of long-term antiretroviral therapy in people with HIV. In regard to this clone: Its matching antigen is unknown.

This was the immunoSEQ v3.0 assay at survey level. The protocol was immunoSEQ multiplex PCR, while the TCRdb copy is restricted to in-frame clones and leaves out a portion. The table records roughly 30,000 clones, around 85% of them present only once. CDR1 is SEHNR, CDR2 FQNEAQ, per germline (reference sequence). This CDR3 has 16 amino acids. Trimming stripped 6 bases from V and 0 bases from J, with 15 bases between. Whole-study results and caveats: Diversity remained lower than transplant donor controls, even though it increased after ART.

The sequenced sample was unsorted PBMCs, obtained 0.8 years before starting antiretroviral therapy. This chain connects TRBV7-9 to TRBJ2-4, with D perhaps matching TRBD1 or TRBD2 (5 bases each). The sequence was collected from a man in his late teens or twenties with HIV. CDR3 in amino acids: CASSPPGTLAKNIQYF. CDR3 nucleotides: TGTGCCAGCAGTCCTCCCGGGACGTTAGCCAAAAACATTCAGTACTTC.